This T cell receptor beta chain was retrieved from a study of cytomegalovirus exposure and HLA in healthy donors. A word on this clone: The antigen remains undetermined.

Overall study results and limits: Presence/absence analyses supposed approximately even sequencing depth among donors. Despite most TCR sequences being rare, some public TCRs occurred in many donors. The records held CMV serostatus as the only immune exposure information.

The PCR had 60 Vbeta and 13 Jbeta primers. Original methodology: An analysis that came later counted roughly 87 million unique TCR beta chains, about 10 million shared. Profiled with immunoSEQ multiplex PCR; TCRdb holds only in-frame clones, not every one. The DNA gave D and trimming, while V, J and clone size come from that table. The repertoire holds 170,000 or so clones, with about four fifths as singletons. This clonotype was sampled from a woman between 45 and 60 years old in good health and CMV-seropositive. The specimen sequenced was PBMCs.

In DNA form, the CDR3 reads TGCGGGGCCGCACCCCTCTATGGCTACACCTTC. The encoded protein is CGAAPLYGYTF. The chain links TRBV20-1 to TRBJ1-2; possible D gene TRBD1, 5 bases. The CDR3 contains 11 residues. Germline V lookup: CDR1 DFQATT, CDR2 SNEGSKA (reference sequence).